This passage covers 4 T cell receptor beta chains from one sample sequenced in a study of beta chain bispecific antibodies for T cell cancers. Whole-study findings and limits: Normal T cells contributed less of the targeted TRBV signal than the leukemia cells did.

Either OKT3 anti-CD3 antibody or CD3/CD28 beads expanded T cells from blood mononuclear cells over 3 days. No antigen is known for these receptors. TCRdb ran MiXCR on the 5' RACE reads and lists one entry per CDR3 protein. The profile covers 17,000 or so distinct CDR3 sequences, with 2% to 2.5% appearing a single time and about 7% taken by the ten largest. The sample consisted of healthy donor T cells cultured with leukemia cells. The receptors come from a human donor in good health. Some clones in this sample may be carry-over from other donors' samples.

This clonotype qualifies as medium-sized. The chain recombines TRBV6-6 with TRBJ1-1, with no clear D. Trimming took 2 bases from V and 8 from J, leaving 6 bases between them. The CDR3 extends over 11 amino acids. CDR1 is MNHNY, CDR2 SVGAGI, per germline (reference sequence). The CDR3 DNA sequence: TGTGCCAGCAGTTACAGGTCAGAAGCTTTCTTT. It specifies CASSYRSEAFF.

This clonotype has ten or more counts. The chain combines TRBV20-1 with TRBJ1-3, with D possibly matching TRBD1 (6 bases). V was clipped by 0 bases and J by 2 bases, with 8 bases between them. The CDR3 is 14 amino acids. Germline V gene sequence: CDR1 DFQATT, CDR2 SNEGSKA (reference sequence). The chain's CDR3 is CSARDRDTGNTIYF. CDR3 bases: TGCAGTGCTAGAGACCGGGACACTGGAAACACCATATATTTT.

In its sample, this clonotype is medium-sized. Here the CDR3 reads CASSPTELYEQYF. The CDR3 nucleotides read TGCGCCAGCAGCCCGACGGAGCTCTACGAGCAGTACTTC. The V gene is TRBV5-1, the J gene TRBJ2-7, with D unclear. V was cut by 4 bases and J by 3 bases, with 11 bases left in between. This CDR3 comprises 13 residues. In germline, CDR1 is SGHRS, CDR2 YFSETQ.

In its sample, this clonotype is medium-sized (0.01 to 0.1%). The rearrangement uses TRBV2 and TRBJ2-7, with D uncertain. The CDR3 loop spans 13 amino acids. The V end lost 6 bases, the J end lost 0 bases, and 9 bases lay between the germline ends. CDR1 is SNHLY, CDR2 FYNNEI, per germline. The CDR3 loop reads CASRDLSSYEQYF. The CDR3 region has the DNA TGTGCCAGCAGGGACCTGAGCTCCTACGAGCAGTACTTC.